This passage covers 9 T cell receptor beta chains from one sample sequenced in a study of shared clonotypes between healthy human individuals. The naive CD8 population came from CD45RO-negative cells selected for CCR7, without terminally differentiated effector memory CD45RA+ cells. TCRdb keeps only in-frame clones here, not all; method: immunoSEQ multiplex PCR. The sample has a few million clones, 93% seen once. The specimen was naive CD8+ T cells from PBMCs. The receptors were sampled from a man aged 18 to 30 in good health. Some clones in this sample may be carry-over from other donors' samples.

The V call is TRBV2, the J call TRBJ2-7; 7 bases align to TRBD2. The CDR3 is 16 amino acids. The V gene's germline CDR1 is SNHLY and CDR2 FYNNEI. The J segment lost 5 bases and the V segment lost 3 bases, leaving 13 bases of the junction unmatched. DNA of the CDR3: TGTGCCAGCAGTGATAGAGCGGGACTCATGAAACACGAGCAGTACTTC. Translating it yields CASSDRAGLMKHEQYF.

The chain carries TRBV27 and TRBJ1-3; possible D gene TRBD1, 5 bases. This CDR3 spans 15 amino acids. Germline assignment: CDR1 MNHEY and CDR2 SMNVEV (reference sequence). With 5 bases removed from V and 0 bases from J, the gap between germline ends came to 11 bases. The CDR3 loop reads CASSEGRYSGNTIYF. The CDR3 DNA reads as TGTGCCAGCAGTGAGGGACGCTACTCTGGAAACACCATATATTTT.

This clone was seen only once. V gene TRBV2 combines with J gene TRBJ2-7; D might be TRBD1 (6 bases). There are 16 residues in the CDR3. V shed 2 bases and J shed 2 bases, with 16 bases lying between them. Germline V CDR1 and CDR2: SNHLY, FYNNEI. The chain's CDR3 is CASSERAGAATYEQYF. CDR3 DNA: TGTGCCAGCAGTGAAAGGGCAGGGGCTGCTACCTACGAGCAGTACTTC.

The chain joins TRBV28 to TRBJ2-1; D is unresolved. The CDR3 consists of 13 residues. Germline V gene lookup returns CDR1 MDHEN and CDR2 SYDVKM. Trimming left V 3 bases short and J 7 bases short, with 10 bases between. The CDR3 loop reads CASSLFAGNEQFF. The CDR3 DNA is TGTGCCAGCAGTTTGTTTGCTGGGAATGAGCAGTTCTTC. The full variable domain, in which reference TRBV28 and TRBJ2-1 provide the parts outside the CDR3, is DVKVTQSSRYLVKRTGEKVFLECVQDMDHENMFWYRQDPGLGLRLIYFSYDVKMKEKGDIPEGYSVSREKKERFSLILESASTNQTSMYLCASSLFAGNEQFFGPGTRLTVL.

The gene calls are TRBV7-6 and TRBJ1-1; D not resolved. Germline V CDR1 and CDR2: SGHVS, FNYEAQ. Trimming took off 5 bases at V and 5 bases at J, with 27 bases between the two ends. The CDR3 extends over 18 amino acids. CDR3 DNA sequence: TGTGCCAGCAGCCATCTTAATCCAGAGGCTAAACTGGGGACTGAAGCTTTCTTT. The encoded protein is CASSHLNPEAKLGTEAFF.

This chain links TRBV19 with TRBJ1-1; no reliable D call. V was trimmed by 6 bases and J by 0 bases, leaving 17 bases between them. CDR3 length: 16 amino acids. Germline values: CDR1 LNHDA, CDR2 SQIVND (reference sequence). The CDR3 nucleotides read TGTGCCAGTAGCCCCAGTTCCGAGAGGGTGAACACTGAAGCTTTCTTT. This sequence encodes CASSPSSERVNTEAFF.

The chain recombines TRBV4-1 with TRBJ2-6; the D gene is possibly TRBD2 (6 bases). CDR1 is MGHRA and CDR2 is YSYEKL in the germline V gene. V lost 7 bases to trimming and J lost 2 bases, with 12 bases between them. The CDR3 spans 15 residues. In DNA, the CDR3 is TGCGCCAGCAAACAAGGGGAGGCTGGGGCCAACGTCCTGACTTTC. Translation: CASKQGEAGANVLTF.

This sequence joins TRBV27 and TRBJ2-2; D call uncertain. This CDR3 contains 12 residues. V was clipped by 7 bases and J by 6 bases, with 9 bases between them. Germline V lookup: CDR1 MNHEY, CDR2 SMNVEV (reference sequence). The CDR3 loop is CASTGSPGELFF. The CDR3, as DNA: TGTGCCAGCACGGGCAGCCCCGGGGAGCTGTTTTTT.

The V and J genes are TRBV30 and TRBJ2-7; perhaps TRBD2 as D (6 bases). Germline-derived CDR1 and CDR2 are GTSNPN and SVGIG (reference sequence). Trimming stripped 3 bases from V and 2 bases from J, with 11 bases between. The CDR3 sequence is 13 residues long. CDR3 sequence: CAWRGLETYEQYF. The DNA of the CDR3 is TGTGCCTGGAGGGGACTTGAGACCTACGAGCAGTACTTC.